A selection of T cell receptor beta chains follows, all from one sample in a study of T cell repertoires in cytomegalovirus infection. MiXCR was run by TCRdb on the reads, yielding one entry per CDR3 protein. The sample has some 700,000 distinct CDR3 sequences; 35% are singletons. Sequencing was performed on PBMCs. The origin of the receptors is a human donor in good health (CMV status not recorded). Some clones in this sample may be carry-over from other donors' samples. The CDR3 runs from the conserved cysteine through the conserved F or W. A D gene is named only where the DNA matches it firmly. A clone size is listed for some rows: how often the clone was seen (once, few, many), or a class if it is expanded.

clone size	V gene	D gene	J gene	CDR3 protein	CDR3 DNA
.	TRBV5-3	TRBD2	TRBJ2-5	CASSHWTSGLLQETQYF	TGTGCCAGCAGCCATTGGACTAGCGGGCTCCTACAAGAGACCCAGTACTTC
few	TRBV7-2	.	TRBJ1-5	CASSLSKGSSNQPQHF	TGTGCCAGCAGCTTAAGTAAGGGATCCTCCAATCAGCCCCAGCATTTT
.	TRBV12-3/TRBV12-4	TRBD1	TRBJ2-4	CASSPGQGGTLSKNIQYF	TGTGCCAGCAGTCCCGGACAGGGAGGCACTCTCTCCAAAAACATTCAGTACTTC
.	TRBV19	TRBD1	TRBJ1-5	CASSSGLRGNQPQHF	TGTGCCAGTAGTAGCGGCCTCAGGGGGAATCAGCCCCAGCATTTT
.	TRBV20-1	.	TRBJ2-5	CSARAYYQETQYF	TGCAGTGCTAGAGCCTACTACCAAGAGACCCAGTACTTC
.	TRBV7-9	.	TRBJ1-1	CASSPDSPIFYEAFF	TGTGCCAGCAGCCCCGACAGTCCCATATTCTATGAAGCTTTCTTT
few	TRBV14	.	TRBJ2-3	CASSQDLRGGEDTQYF	TGTGCCAGCAGCCAAGATTTGCGGGGCGGGGAGGATACGCAGTATTTT
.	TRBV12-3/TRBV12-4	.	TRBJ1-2	CASSYGVPDYGYNF	TGTGCCAGCAGTTACGGTGTCCCGGACTATGGCTACAACTTC
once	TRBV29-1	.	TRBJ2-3	CSVAPGTSTDTQYF	TGCAGCGTTGCTCCAGGGACTAGCACAGATACGCAGTATTTT
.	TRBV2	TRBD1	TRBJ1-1	CASKGTGGTEAFF	TGTGCCAGCAAAGGGACAGGGGGCACTGAAGCTTTCTTT
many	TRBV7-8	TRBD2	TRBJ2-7	CASSLGLAGGLSYEQYF	TGTGCCAGCAGCTTAGGCCTAGCGGGAGGGTTGTCCTACGAGCAGTACTTC
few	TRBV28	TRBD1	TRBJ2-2	CASSPDRRPNTGELFF	TGTGCCAGCAGTCCGGACAGGCGGCCGAACACCGGGGAGCTGTTTTTT
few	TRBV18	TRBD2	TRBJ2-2	CASSPSAGANTGELFF	TGTGCCAGCTCACCATCGGCGGGGGCGAACACCGGGGAGCTGTTTTTT
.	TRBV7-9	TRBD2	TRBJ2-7	CASSLGSGSTYEQYF	TGTGCCAGCAGCTTAGGAAGCGGGAGTACCTACGAGCAGTACTTC
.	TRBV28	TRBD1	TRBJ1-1	CASSLSQGGAFF	TGTGCCAGCAGTCTCTCACAGGGGGGAGCTTTCTTT
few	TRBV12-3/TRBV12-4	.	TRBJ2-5	CASSSIGPTETQYF	TGTGCCAGCAGTTCCATCGGACCGACGGAGACCCAGTACTTC
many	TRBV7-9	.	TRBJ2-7	CASSYPRAGLEQYF	TGTGCCAGCAGTTACCCCCGGGCTGGCTTAGAGCAGTACTTC
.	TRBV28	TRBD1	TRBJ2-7	CASTDPGTAAYEQYF	TGTGCCAGCACCGACCCCGGGACAGCAGCCTACGAGCAGTACTTC
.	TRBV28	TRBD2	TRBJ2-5	CASSLGRGSGGAETQYF	TGTGCCAGCAGTTTAGGACGCGGGAGCGGGGGGGCGGAGACCCAGTACTTC
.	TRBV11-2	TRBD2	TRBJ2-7	CASSRTGTSGRARNEQYF	TGTGCCAGCAGCAGAACCGGGACTAGCGGGAGGGCCAGGAACGAGCAGTACTTC
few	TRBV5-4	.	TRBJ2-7	CASSGSGAYEQYF	TGTGCCAGCAGCGGAAGCGGAGCCTACGAGCAGTACTTC
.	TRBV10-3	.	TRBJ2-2	CAISMDRGQESGELFF	TGTGCCATCAGTATGGACCGGGGCCAAGAGTCCGGGGAGCTGTTTTTT
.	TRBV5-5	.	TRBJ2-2	CASSLVREGELFF	TGTGCCAGCAGCTTGGTCAGGGAAGGGGAGCTGTTTTTT
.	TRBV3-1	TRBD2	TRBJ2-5	CASSHFGSGGQQFQETQYF	TGTGCCAGCAGCCATTTCGGTAGCGGGGGGCAGCAATTCCAAGAGACCCAGTACTTC
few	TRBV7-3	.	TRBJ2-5	CASSISRGETQYF	TGTGCCAGCAGTATCTCGAGAGGGGAGACCCAGTACTTC
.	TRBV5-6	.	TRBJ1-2	CASSSGLEHSGTYGYTF	TGTGCCAGCAGCTCGGGCCTGGAACACTCGGGGACCTATGGCTACACCTTC
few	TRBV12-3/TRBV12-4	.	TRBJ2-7	CASTLRGAHEQYF	TGTGCCAGCACCCTCCGGGGTGCCCACGAGCAGTACTTC
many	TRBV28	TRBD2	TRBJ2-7	CASSKTSGRAYEQYF	TGTGCCAGCAGCAAGACTAGCGGGAGAGCCTACGAGCAGTACTTC
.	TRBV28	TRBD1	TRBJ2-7	CASSPRGTGVYEQYF	TGTGCCAGCAGCCCGCGCGGGACAGGGGTCTACGAGCAGTACTTC
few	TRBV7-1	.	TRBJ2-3	CASSPGQYTDTQYF	TGTGCCAGCAGTCCGGGCCAGTACACAGATACGCAGTATTTT
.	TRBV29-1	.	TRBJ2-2	CSVDTDYTGELFF	TGCAGCGTTGACACAGACTACACCGGGGAGCTGTTTTTT
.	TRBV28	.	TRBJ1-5	CASSFPTSRWGSYSNQPQHF	TGTGCCAGCAGTTTCCCCACCAGTCGGTGGGGGAGTTATAGCAATCAGCCCCAGCATTTT
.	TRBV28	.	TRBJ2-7	CASRKQGDYEQYF	TGTGCCAGCAGGAAGCAAGGAGACTACGAGCAGTACTTC
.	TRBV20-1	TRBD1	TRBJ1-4	CSARDPGGSGEKLFF	TGCAGTGCTAGAGACCCAGGGGGTTCGGGTGAAAAACTGTTTTTT
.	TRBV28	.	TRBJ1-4	CASSLTVPRGEKLFF	TGTGCCAGCAGTTTAACCGTCCCCAGGGGTGAAAAACTGTTTTTT
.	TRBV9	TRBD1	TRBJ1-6	CASSDRTGANSPLHF	TGTGCCAGCAGCGACCGGACAGGTGCAAATTCACCCCTCCACTTT
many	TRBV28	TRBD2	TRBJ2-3	CASSVSIAGSTDTQYF	TGTGCCAGCAGCGTCTCGATAGCGGGGTCCACAGATACGCAGTATTTT
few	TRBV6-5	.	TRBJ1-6	CASSSLGPANSPLHF	TGTGCCAGCAGCTCCTTGGGACCGGCAAATTCACCCCTCCACTTT
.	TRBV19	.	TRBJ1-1	CASRYSYDTEAFF	TGTGCCAGTAGGTACTCATACGACACTGAAGCTTTCTTT
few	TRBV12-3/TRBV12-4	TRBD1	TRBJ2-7	CASSLRQGGSYEQYF	TGTGCCAGCAGCCTCCGACAGGGGGGATCCTACGAGCAGTACTTC
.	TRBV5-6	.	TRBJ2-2	CASSLSQGNTGELFF	TGTGCCAGCAGCTTGTCGCAGGGGAACACCGGGGAGCTGTTTTTT
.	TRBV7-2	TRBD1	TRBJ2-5	CASSRGQGRGKETHYF	TGTGCCAGCAGCCGCGGACAGGGGCGCGGTAAAGAGACCCATTACTTC
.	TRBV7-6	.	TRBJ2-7	CASSPQEQNEQYF	TGTGCCAGCAGCCCCCAGGAACAGAACGAGCAGTACTTC
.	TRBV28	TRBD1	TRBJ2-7	CASSLIRDRAYEQYF	TGTGCCAGCAGTTTAATCCGGGACAGAGCCTACGAGCAGTACTTC